This is a list of T cell receptor beta chains from one sample in a study of cytomegalovirus exposure and HLA in healthy donors. The assay was immunoSEQ multiplex PCR, and TCRdb's table has in-frame clones only and misses some. The data contain approximately 70,000 clones, about 94% of them singletons. Sample: PBMCs. The receptors were sampled from a woman in her late teens or twenties in good health and CMV-seronegative. Each CDR3 is given with its conserved first and last residue. The D gene is left open where the match is weak. Only some rows state a clone size, as once, few, many or a class for expanded clones.

d_call	v_call	j_call	clone_size	cdr3_aa	cdr3_nt
TRBD2	TRBV6-4	TRBJ2-3	few	CASSDSMASGRDTQYF	TGTGCCAGCAGTGACTCGATGGCTAGCGGGAGGGATACGCAGTATTTT
TRBD2	TRBV11-2	TRBJ2-2	once	CASNIAGGPTGELFF	TGTGCCAGCAACATAGCGGGAGGGCCGACCGGGGAGCTGTTTTTT
TRBD1	TRBV27	TRBJ1-2	NA	CASRAGGLWGGYTF	TGTGCCAGCAGAGCAGGGGGCCTTTGGGGTGGCTACACCTTC
TRBD1	TRBV7-2	TRBJ2-5	NA	CASSPTWGQGLETQYF	TGTGCCAGCAGCCCCACCTGGGGACAGGGTTTGGAGACCCAGTACTTC
TRBD1	TRBV6-5	TRBJ1-2	NA	CASSYSGQNPSYGYTF	TGTGCCAGCAGTTACTCGGGACAGAACCCTAGCTATGGCTACACCTTC
TRBD1	TRBV2	TRBJ2-5	NA	CASTAGTGGAWETQYF	TGTGCCAGTACCGCGGGAACAGGGGGCGCCTGGGAGACCCAGTACTTC
NA	TRBV11-2	TRBJ2-3	once	CASSFGRSVRLYTDTQYF	TGTGCCAGCAGCTTTGGGAGGTCTGTTCGCTTATACACAGATACGCAGTATTTT
NA	TRBV7-3	TRBJ2-1	NA	CASSLTNNEQFF	TGTGCCAGCAGCTTAACCAACAATGAGCAGTTCTTC
TRBD1	TRBV13	TRBJ2-3	NA	CASSRDRGNTQYF	TGTGCCAGCAGCCGGGACAGGGGAAATACGCAGTATTTT
TRBD2	TRBV11-2	TRBJ2-7	NA	CASSSLAGYSYEQYF	TGTGCCAGCAGCTCACTAGCGGGGTACTCCTACGAGCAGTACTTC
TRBD1	TRBV15	TRBJ2-5	NA	CATSRATGGWETQYF	TGTGCCACCAGCAGAGCCACAGGGGGCTGGGAGACCCAGTACTTC
NA	TRBV6-4	TRBJ1-5	NA	CASSDGPNQPQHF	TGTGCCAGCAGTGATGGGCCCAATCAGCCCCAGCATTTT
NA	TRBV7-9	TRBJ1-1	NA	CASSPTGTEAFF	TGTGCCAGCAGCCCAACGGGCACTGAAGCTTTCTTT
NA	TRBV2	TRBJ2-2	NA	CASKLSGLNTGELFF	TGTGCCAGCAAACTGTCAGGTCTGAACACCGGGGAGCTGTTTTTT
TRBD1	TRBV11-2	TRBJ1-4	NA	CASSLGTGFTEKLFF	TGTGCCAGCAGCTTAGGGACAGGGTTTACTGAAAAACTGTTTTTT
TRBD2	TRBV6-5	TRBJ2-2	NA	CASSYSQLAGTGELFF	TGTGCCAGCAGTTACTCGCAACTAGCGGGGACCGGGGAGCTGTTTTTT
TRBD2	TRBV9	TRBJ2-7	NA	CASSVRGDPYEQYF	TGTGCCAGCAGCGTACGGGGGGACCCCTACGAGCAGTACTTC
NA	TRBV4-1	TRBJ1-1	NA	CASSRLTPGAATEAFF	TGCGCCAGCAGCCGACTAACCCCAGGGGCGGCCACTGAAGCTTTCTTT
TRBD2	TRBV18	TRBJ2-3	NA	CASSPFGGPPRAGDGQDTQYF	TGTGCCAGCTCACCGTTCGGGGGGCCGCCGCGAGCGGGAGATGGACAAGATACGCAGTATTTT
TRBD1	TRBV7-3	TRBJ2-2	NA	CASSSRTGGELFF	TGTGCCAGCAGCTCTCGGACAGGAGGGGAGCTGTTTTTT
NA	TRBV2	TRBJ2-7	NA	CGTGAGGAYEQYF	TGTGGCACAGGGGCCGGGGGGGCCTACGAGCAGTACTTC
TRBD1	TRBV29-1	TRBJ2-1	NA	CSVAGTDAYNEQFF	TGCAGCGTTGCAGGGACAGACGCCTACAATGAGCAGTTCTTC
NA	TRBV5-1	TRBJ1-2	NA	CASSLAPGSGYTF	TGCGCCAGCAGCTTGGCGCCGGGTAGCGGCTACACCTTC